Listed below are T cell receptor beta chains from one sample, sequenced in a study of beta chain features in type 1 diabetes. The method was immunoSEQ multiplex PCR; TCRdb's version includes in-frame clones alone and lacks a portion of them. The sample includes around 150,000 clones, around 10% of them seen just once. Sequenced sample: central memory CD4+ T cells from blood. Source of these receptors: a man aged 25-45 years with type 1 diabetes. CDR3s include the opening cysteine and the closing phenylalanine or tryptophan. D genes are given only for firm matches. The listing skips clone size in some rows; elsewhere it reads once, few, many or a size class.

NA,TRBV9,TRBJ2-7,NA,CASSVSLTSSYEQYF,TGTGCCAGCAGCGTATCCCTTACCAGCTCCTACGAGCAGTACTTC
NA,TRBV7-3,TRBJ2-2,NA,CASSSRGVTGELFF,TGTGCCAGCAGCTCCCGCGGGGTCACCGGGGAGCTGTTTTTT
TRBD1,TRBV4-2,TRBJ1-3,NA,CASSTGQGSSGNTIYF,TGTGCCAGCAGCACTGGACAGGGGAGCTCTGGAAACACCATATATTTT
NA,TRBV6-5,TRBJ1-5,few,CASSPEANNQPQHF,TGTGCCAGCTCCCCGGAGGCAAACAATCAGCCCCAGCATTTT
NA,TRBV7-6,TRBJ2-5,few,CASSLAAQGRGETQYF,TGTGCCAGCAGCTTAGCGGCCCAGGGAAGGGGAGAGACCCAGTACTTC
NA,TRBV30,TRBJ1-2,NA,CAWSVRRGYTF,TGTGCCTGGAGTGTACGGAGAGGCTACACCTTC
NA,TRBV18,TRBJ2-1,NA,CASSPAGSYNEQFF,TGTGCCAGCTCACCAGCGGGTTCCTACAATGAGCAGTTCTTC
TRBD2,TRBV5-1,TRBJ2-7,few,CASSATLAGVNEQYF,TGCGCCAGCAGCGCGACCCTAGCGGGAGTGAACGAGCAGTACTTC
TRBD2,TRBV7-3,TRBJ2-2,few,CASSPGGSVGGELFF,TGTGCCAGCAGTCCCGGCGGGAGTGTAGGCGGGGAGCTGTTTTTT
TRBD2,TRBV7-2,TRBJ2-3,NA,CASSLDRGGQYF,TGTGCCAGCAGCCTGGACCGCGGGGGGCAGTATTTT
NA,TRBV28,TRBJ2-7,NA,CASSQPGSRYEQYF,TGTGCCAGCAGCCAGCCGGGGTCTCGGTACGAGCAGTACTTC
TRBD1,TRBV18,TRBJ1-1,few,CASSPPDRVHAFF,TGTGCCAGCTCACCCCCGGACAGGGTCCATGCTTTCTTT
TRBD1,TRBV4-3,TRBJ1-2,few,CASSDRRGTEPYGYGYTF,TGCGCCAGCAGCGATAGACGAGGGACAGAGCCTTATGGTTATGGCTACACCTTC
TRBD2,TRBV18,TRBJ2-3,NA,CASSPTSAYTDTQYF,TGTGCCAGCTCACCAACTAGCGCATACACAGATACGCAGTATTTT
NA,TRBV29-1,TRBJ1-1,many,CSVDPHLRPNTEAFF,TGCAGCGTTGACCCCCACCTGCGGCCGAACACTGAAGCTTTCTTT